A selection of T cell receptor beta chains follows, all from one sample in a study of Graves' ophthalmopathy and Graves' hyperthyroidism. TCRdb reprocessed the multiplex PCR reads via MiXCR and lists one record per CDR3 protein. The table lists 620,000 or so distinct CDR3 sequences, 22% of them singletons. Sequenced material: peripheral blood. The receptors shown here come from a woman aged 18-29 years with stable Graves' hyperthyroidism. Some clones in this sample may be carry-over from other donors' samples. Both conserved end residues are part of each CDR3. A D gene is named only where the DNA matches it firmly. Clone size is given for some rows only: seen once, a few or many times, or a class if the clone is expanded.

j_call clone_size d_call v_call cdr3_nt cdr3_aa
TRBJ1-1 . . TRBV6-4 TGTGCCAGCAGTGACTCCGCGGAGAACACTGAAGCTTTCTTT CASSDSAENTEAFF
TRBJ1-1 many . TRBV6-5 TGTGCCAGCAGTTACCGAGAACGGAACACTGAAGCTTTCTTT CASSYRERNTEAFF
TRBJ1-5 once . TRBV12-3/TRBV12-4 TGTGCCAGCAGTTTAGAGAGTCGGCAGCCCCAGCATTTT CASSLESRQPQHF
TRBJ2-7 few TRBD1 TRBV2 TGTGCCAGCAGTAACAGGGGGGCCTACGAGCAGTACTTC CASSNRGAYEQYF
TRBJ2-2 many . TRBV11-2 TGTGCCAGCAGCTTCGTGGGTCTAACCGGGGAGCTGTTTTTT CASSFVGLTGELFF
TRBJ1-1 few TRBD1 TRBV3-1 TGTGCCAGCAGCCATGAAATGCAGGGGGCTTCGGCTTTCTTT CASSHEMQGASAFF
TRBJ1-5 many . TRBV12-3/TRBV12-4 TGTGCCAGCACCAAGTGGCTACATAGCAATCAGCCCCAGCATTTT CASTKWLHSNQPQHF
TRBJ2-7 many . TRBV20-1 TGCAGTGCTAGAGCCTTACCCCCGGCGGGGCGGGTGGGCGAGCGGTACTTC CSARALPPAGRVGERYF
TRBJ1-6 many . TRBV30 TGTGCCTGGAGCTACCGGTCGGAGGTTCCATCACCCCTCCACTTT CAWSYRSEVPSPLHF
TRBJ2-3 many TRBD1 TRBV9 TGTGCCAGCAGCGTAGGCGGACAGGGGATCACAGATACGCAGTATTTT CASSVGGQGITDTQYF
TRBJ2-7 . TRBD1 TRBV28 TGTGCCAGCAGTCCCCCTCCCGGGACAGCCGTCGAGCAGTACTTC CASSPPPGTAVEQYF
TRBJ2-5 many TRBD2 TRBV15 TGTGCCACCAGCAGAGGACTAGCCCAAGAGACCCAGTACTTC CATSRGLAQETQYF
TRBJ2-4 . . TRBV12-5 TGTGCTAGTGGTTTCATTAATGACCTAGCCAAAAACATTCAGTACTTC CASGFINDLAKNIQYF
TRBJ2-5 many . TRBV28 TGTGCCATCGGCAGGGTAGCAGAGACCCAGTACTTC CAIGRVAETQYF